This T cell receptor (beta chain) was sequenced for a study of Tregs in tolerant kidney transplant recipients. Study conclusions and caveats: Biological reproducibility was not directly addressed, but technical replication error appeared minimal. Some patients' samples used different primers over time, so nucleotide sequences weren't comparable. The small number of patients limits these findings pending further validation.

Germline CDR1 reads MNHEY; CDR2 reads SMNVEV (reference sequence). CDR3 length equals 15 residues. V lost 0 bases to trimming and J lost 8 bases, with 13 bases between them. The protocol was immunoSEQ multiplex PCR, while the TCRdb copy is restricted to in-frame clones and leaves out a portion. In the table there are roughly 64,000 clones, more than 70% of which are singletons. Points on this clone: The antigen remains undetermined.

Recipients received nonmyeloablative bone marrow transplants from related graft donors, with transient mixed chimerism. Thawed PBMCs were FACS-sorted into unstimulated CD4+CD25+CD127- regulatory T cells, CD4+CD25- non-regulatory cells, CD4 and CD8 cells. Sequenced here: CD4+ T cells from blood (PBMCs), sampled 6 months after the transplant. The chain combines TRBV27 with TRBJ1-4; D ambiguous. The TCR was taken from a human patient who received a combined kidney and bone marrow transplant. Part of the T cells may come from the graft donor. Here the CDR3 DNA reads TGTGCCAGCAGTTTATCGGGAGTCGTCTGGGAAAAACTGTTTTTT. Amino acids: CASSLSGVVWEKLFF. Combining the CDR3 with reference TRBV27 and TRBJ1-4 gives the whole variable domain EAQVTQNPRYLITVTGKKLTVTCSQNMNHEYMSWYRQDPGLGLRQIYYSMNVEVTDKGDVPEGYKVSRKEKRNFPLILESPSPNQTSLYFCASSLSGVVWEKLFFGSGTQLSVL.